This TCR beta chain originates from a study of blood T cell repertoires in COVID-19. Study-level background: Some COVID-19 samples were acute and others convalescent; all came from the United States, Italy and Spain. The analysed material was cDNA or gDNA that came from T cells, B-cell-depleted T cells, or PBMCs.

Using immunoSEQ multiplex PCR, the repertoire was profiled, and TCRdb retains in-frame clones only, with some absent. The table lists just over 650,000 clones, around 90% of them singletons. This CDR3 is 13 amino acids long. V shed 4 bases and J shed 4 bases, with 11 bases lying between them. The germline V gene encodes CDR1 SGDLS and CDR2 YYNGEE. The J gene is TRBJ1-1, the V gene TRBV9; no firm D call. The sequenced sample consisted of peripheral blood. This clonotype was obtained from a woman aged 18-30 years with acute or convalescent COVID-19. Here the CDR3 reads CASSPRSGTEAFF. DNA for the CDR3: TGTGCCAGCAGCCCCCGGTCGGGCACTGAAGCTTTCTTT.